This T cell receptor beta chain was captured by sequencing in a study of T cell repertoires in cytomegalovirus infection. Study-level background: A matching HLA type, together with CMV infection, was signaled by public TCR beta signatures. Broader study findings: CMV-specific HLA-C-restricted TCR beta clonotypes dominated the ex vivo response.

This clonotype was seen only a few times. Its antigen is as yet unknown. One entry per CDR3 protein results from TCRdb running MiXCR on the reads. In the table there are about 220,000 distinct CDR3 sequences, 35% to 40% of which are singletons. The sequenced sample was CD8+ T cells from cultured PBMCs, obtained from culture after CMV antigen stimulation. This sequence originates from a human donor in good health (CMV status not recorded). Some clones in this sample may be carry-over from other donors' samples.

The CDR3 region has the DNA TGTGCCAGCAGTTGGGTCCCCGGTCGGGCAGGGGGCAATCAGCCCCAGCATTTT. It encodes CASSWVPGRAGGNQPQHF. The chain links TRBV12-3 or TRBV12-4 to TRBJ1-5, with TRBD1 as a possible D gene (6 bases). V lost 4 bases to trimming and J lost 2 bases, with 21 bases between them. The CDR3 spans 18 residues.